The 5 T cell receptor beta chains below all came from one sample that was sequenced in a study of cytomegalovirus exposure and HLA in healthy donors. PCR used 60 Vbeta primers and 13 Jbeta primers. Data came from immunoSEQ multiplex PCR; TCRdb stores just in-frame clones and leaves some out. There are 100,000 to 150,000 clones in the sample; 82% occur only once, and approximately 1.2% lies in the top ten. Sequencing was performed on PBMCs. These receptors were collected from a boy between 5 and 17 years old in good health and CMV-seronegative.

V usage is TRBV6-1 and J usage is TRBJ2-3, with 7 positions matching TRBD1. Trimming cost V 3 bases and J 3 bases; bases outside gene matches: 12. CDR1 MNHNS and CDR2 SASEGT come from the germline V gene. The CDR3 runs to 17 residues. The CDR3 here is CASSETGSGSETDTQYF. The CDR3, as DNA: TGTGCCAGCAGTGAGACAGGGAGCGGCAGTGAGACAGATACGCAGTATTTT.

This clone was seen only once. The DNA of the CDR3 is TGTGCCAGCAGTCCACGCGGGGCAGGGAACTATGGCTACACCTTC. This encodes CASSPRGAGNYGYTF. The chain carries TRBV27 and TRBJ1-2; a weak D match, TRBD1 (5 bases). Trimming took off 5 bases at V and 2 bases at J, with 15 bases between the two ends. CDR1 MNHEY and CDR2 SMNVEV come from the germline V gene (reference sequence). The CDR3 runs 15 residues.

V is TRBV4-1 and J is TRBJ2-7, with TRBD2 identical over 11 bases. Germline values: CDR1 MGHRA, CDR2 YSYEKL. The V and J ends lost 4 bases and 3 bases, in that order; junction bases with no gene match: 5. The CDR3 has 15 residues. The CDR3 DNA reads TGCGCCAGCAGCCCCACTGGGACTAGCGGCTACGAGCAGTACTTC. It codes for CASSPTGTSGYEQYF.

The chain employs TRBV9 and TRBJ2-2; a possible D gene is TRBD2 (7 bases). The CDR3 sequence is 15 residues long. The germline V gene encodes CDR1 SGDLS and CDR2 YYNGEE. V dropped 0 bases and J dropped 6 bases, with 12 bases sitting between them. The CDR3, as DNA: TGTGCCAGCAGCGTAGAGGGGGGGAAGCCCGGGGAGCTGTTTTTT. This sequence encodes CASSVEGGKPGELFF.

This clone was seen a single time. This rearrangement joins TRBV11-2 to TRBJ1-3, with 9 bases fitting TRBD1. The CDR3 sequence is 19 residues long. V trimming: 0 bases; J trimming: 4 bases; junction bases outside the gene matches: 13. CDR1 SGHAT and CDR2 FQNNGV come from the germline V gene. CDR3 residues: CASSLDPFPGQGTGNTIYF. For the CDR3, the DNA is TGTGCCAGCAGCTTAGATCCATTCCCCGGACAGGGGACAGGAAACACCATATATTTT.